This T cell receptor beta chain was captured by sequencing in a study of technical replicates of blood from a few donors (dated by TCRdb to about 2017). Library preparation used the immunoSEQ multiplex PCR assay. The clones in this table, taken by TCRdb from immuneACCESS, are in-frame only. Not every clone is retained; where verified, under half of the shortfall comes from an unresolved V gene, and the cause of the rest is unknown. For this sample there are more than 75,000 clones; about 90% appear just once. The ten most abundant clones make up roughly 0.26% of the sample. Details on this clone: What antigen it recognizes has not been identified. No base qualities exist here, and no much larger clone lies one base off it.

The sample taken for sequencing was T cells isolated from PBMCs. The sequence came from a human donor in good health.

The CDR3 sequence is CASSLGGGKLAGANEQFF. The DNA sequence is as follows: TGTGCCAGCAGCTTGGGGGGGGGAAAACTAGCGGGGGCAAATGAGCAGTTCTTC. The sequence is built from TRBV5-4 and TRBJ2-1, and 11 bases in between align with TRBD2. From its cysteine to its phenylalanine, the CDR3 spans 18 amino acids. CDR3 DNA is the only sequence kept; it has 54 bases, read in frame from the first base. Trimming takes 0 bases off V and 7 bases off J; junction bases not matched to a gene: 12. The germline V gene (reference sequence) specifies SGHNT as CDR1 and YYREEE as CDR2.